The 13 T cell receptor beta chains presented below share a single source sample, sequenced in a study of chemoradiotherapy in HPV16-positive cancers. Sequencing used immunoSEQ multiplex PCR; TCRdb keeps in-frame clones, though not all of them. Among 9,500 to 15,000 clones, roughly nine tenths were seen once, and the ten largest hold 2.5% to 3%. The source material was blood, sampled from a patient who underwent chemoradiotherapy. These receptors all come from a human donor with HPV-associated anogenital cancer.

The gene calls are TRBV11-2 and TRBJ2-1; the D gene is possibly TRBD1 (6 bases). In germline, CDR1 is SGHAT, CDR2 FQNNGV. Trimming stripped 2 bases from V and 5 bases from J, with 7 bases between. The CDR3 sequence is 13 residues long. CDR3 loop: CASSLWTDNEQFF. The CDR3 DNA sequence: TGTGCCAGCAGCTTATGGACAGACAATGAGCAGTTCTTC.

V and J are TRBV5-1 and TRBJ1-1; the D gene is possibly TRBD1 (6 bases). Germline CDR1 SGHRS, CDR2 YFSETQ. The CDR3 sequence is 14 residues long. V lost 0 bases and J 5 bases, leaving 11 bases between the germline ends. The DNA for the CDR3 is TGCGCCAGCAGCTTGGGGGGGCGCCGGACTGAAGCTTTCTTT. Translated: CASSLGGRRTEAFF.

The CDR3 coding sequence is TGTGCCAGCAGTTACTCTTCCGGAATATATAATTCACCCCTCCACTTT. The encoded protein is CASSYSSGIYNSPLHF. V gene TRBV6-6 combines with J gene TRBJ1-6; D is unresolved. V dropped 0 bases and J dropped 4 bases, with 10 bases sitting between them. This CDR3 is 16 amino acids long. Germline V gene data show CDR1 as MNHNY and CDR2 as SVGAGI (reference sequence).

The chain couples TRBV7-9 to TRBJ1-2, with 10 bases lining up with TRBD1. From germline, CDR1 is SEHNR and CDR2 FQNEAQ (reference sequence). Trimming cost V 4 bases and J 8 bases; bases outside gene matches: 10. CDR3 size: 15 residues. The CDR3 is CASSSPPGTGDGYTF. The CDR3 DNA follows: TGTGCCAGCAGCTCCCCCCCCGGGACAGGGGACGGCTACACCTTC.

The V gene is TRBV7-8, the J gene TRBJ1-3; no definite D call. V was pared by 5 bases and J by 4 bases, with 15 bases between. Germline CDR1 reads SGHVS; CDR2 reads FQNEAQ. The CDR3 extends over 15 amino acids. The CDR3 DNA reads TGTGCCAGCAGCCCGCTAAGTTGGGCCGGAAACACCATATATTTT. It codes for CASSPLSWAGNTIYF.

The rearrangement uses TRBV5-1 and TRBJ2-7; 7 nucleotides match TRBD1. With 5 bases clipped from V and 11 bases from J, the junction kept 16 bases outside the gene matches. CDR1 and CDR2 from the germline V gene are SGHRS and YFSETQ. The CDR3 extends over 14 amino acids. This chain's CDR3 is CASRWEDRERGEYF. CDR3 bases: TGCGCCAGCAGATGGGAAGACAGGGAAAGAGGGGAGTACTTC. The entire variable domain, with the rest obtained from reference TRBV5-1 and TRBJ2-7, is as follows: KAGVTQTPRYLIKTRGQQVTLSCSPISGHRSVSWYQQTPGQGLQFLFEYFSETQRNKGNFPGRFSGRQFSNSRSEMNVSTLELGDSALYLCASRWEDRERGEYFGPGTRLTVT.

V usage is TRBV2 and J usage is TRBJ2-1; D remains unclear. In germline, CDR1 is SNHLY, CDR2 FYNNEI. V was shortened by 7 bases and J by 10 bases, with 17 bases between the two germline ends. This CDR3 has 13 residues. CDR3 loop: CASTSEPNPEQFF. Written as DNA, the CDR3 is TGTGCCAGCACGTCCGAGCCTAATCCCGAGCAGTTCTTC.

The rearrangement uses TRBV5-1 and TRBJ2-3; TRBD2 matches 8 bases. The length of the CDR3 is 16 residues. Germline values: CDR1 SGHRS, CDR2 YFSETQ. The V gene end was trimmed by 2 bases and the J gene end by 6 bases; junction bases not matched to a gene: 11. CDR3: CASSLVTGGPRDTQYF. DNA of the CDR3: TGCGCCAGCAGCTTAGTAACGGGGGGGCCCAGGGATACGCAGTATTTT.

This clone was picked up a small number of times. V and J are TRBV7-2 and TRBJ1-2, with a weak D call TRBD1 (6 bases). Germline CDR1 is SGHTA and CDR2 is FQGNSA. The CDR3 sequence is 13 residues long. Trimming took 5 bases from V and 5 from J, leaving 12 bases between them. The CDR3 region has the DNA TGTGCCAGCAGCCCTAGGGGGAGGTATGGCTACACCTTC. This sequence encodes CASSPRGRYGYTF.

About this clone itself: Compared with germline, one end of the junction differs, possibly owing to a read error. This chain's CDR3 is CASSLDENYGHTF. The CDR3, as DNA: TGTGCCAGCAGCTTAGATGAGAACTATGGCCACACCTTC. V usage is TRBV7-6 and J usage is TRBJ1-2, with D hard to call. This CDR3 has 13 residues. The V gene's germline CDR1 is SGHVS and CDR2 FNYEAQ.

This sequence joins TRBV7-3 and TRBJ1-1, with TRBD1 as a possible D gene (5 bases). The CDR3 length is 15 residues. Germline assignment: CDR1 SGHTA and CDR2 FQGTGA. V was shortened by 2 bases and J by 3 bases, with 13 bases between the two germline ends. Written as DNA, the CDR3 is TGTGCCAGCAGCTTAGATGGGGGGTGGGACACTGAAGCTTTCTTT. Its translation: CASSLDGGWDTEAFF.

This chain links TRBV25-1 with TRBJ2-1, with 11 bases fitting TRBD2. CDR1 is MGHDK, CDR2 SYGVNS, per germline. Losses at the gene ends were 6 bases for V and 4 bases for J; bases not matched to a gene: 5. The CDR3 extends over 15 amino acids. For the CDR3, the DNA is TGTGCCAGCAGGGATACTAGCGGGGGATACAATGAGCAGTTCTTC. It encodes CASRDTSGGYNEQFF.

The chain uses TRBV5-6 and TRBJ1-1, with a possible D match to TRBD1 (6 bases). Germline V gene data show CDR1 as SGHDT and CDR2 as YYEEEE. Trimming cost V 1 base and J 10 bases, with 14 bases left between them. This CDR3 is built from 13 residues. As DNA, the CDR3 is TGTGCCAGCAGCTTGTACGGGGGGCAGGTAGCTTTCTTT. Its translation: CASSLYGGQVAFF. The full variable domain, its missing parts supplied by reference TRBV5-6 and TRBJ1-1, is DAGVTQSPTHLIKTRGQQVTLRCSPKSGHDTVSWYQQALGQGPQFIFQYYEEEERQRGNFPDRFSGHQFPNYSSELNVNALLLGDSALYLCASSLYGGQVAFFGQGTRLTVV.